A single sample gave rise to the 20 T cell receptor beta chains below, sequenced in a study of T-cell reconstitution after alpha-beta-depleted transplantation in children. Unique molecular identifiers were built into the TCRbeta library. TCRdb independently ran MiXCR on the PCR reads; one entry per CDR3 protein. Of about 610,000 distinct CDR3 sequences listed, 10% are singletons. The input for sequencing was PBMCs from the stem cell graft donor, taken from the stem cell graft. The source is a human donor who donated a stem cell graft to a child with acute myeloid leukemia.

The gene calls are TRBV6-1 and TRBJ2-7, with D possibly matching TRBD2 (6 bases). In germline, CDR1 is MNHNS, CDR2 SASEGT. Trimming took 6 bases from V and 1 from J, leaving 16 bases between them. The CDR3 is 15 residues long. CDR3 in DNA: TGTGCCAGCAGGATTATCGGACTATCATCCTACGAGCAGTACTTC. It is translated as CASRIIGLSSYEQYF.

The genes are TRBV4-3 and TRBJ1-4, with D possibly TRBD1 on 5 matching bases. CDR1 is LGHNA, CDR2 YSLEER, per germline. The V and J ends lost 4 bases and 5 bases respectively, with 11 bases between them. The CDR3 has 14 residues. The DNA of the CDR3 is TGCGCCAGCAGCCGCCGACAGCCCAATGAAAAACTGTTTTTT. It is translated as CASSRRQPNEKLFF.

The chain links TRBV28 to TRBJ2-1; possibly TRBD1 or TRBD2 for D (5 bases each). The germline V and J ends were trimmed by 2 bases and 13 bases, with 15 bases remaining between them. This CDR3 is 13 amino acids long. The germline V gene has CDR1 MDHEN and CDR2 SYDVKM. DNA for the CDR3: TGTGCCAGCAGTTTACCCGGGACCGTTTATCAGTTCTTC. This translates into CASSLPGTVYQFF.

This clonotype came up many times. The V call is TRBV20-1, the J call TRBJ2-1, with 7 positions matching TRBD2. Trimming at V came to 5 bases and at J to 4 bases, leaving 8 bases not matched to a gene. CDR1 DFQATT and CDR2 SNEGSKA come from the germline V gene (reference sequence). CDR3 length equals 14 residues. The DNA of the CDR3 is TGCAGTGCTCCCCGGACTAGAACTTACAATGAGCAGTTCTTC. Translated: CSAPRTRTYNEQFF.

The chain has TRBV5-1 and TRBJ2-5; the D gene is possibly TRBD2 (6 bases). Germline-derived CDR1 and CDR2 are SGHRS and YFSETQ. V lost 0 bases to trimming and J lost 3 bases, with 9 bases between them. This CDR3 has 14 amino acids. The CDR3 loop is CASSLAWGEETQYF. In DNA, the CDR3 is TGCGCCAGCAGCTTGGCGTGGGGGGAAGAGACCCAGTACTTC. Supplemented by reference TRBV5-1 and TRBJ2-5, the full variable domain reads KAGVTQTPRYLIKTRGQQVTLSCSPISGHRSVSWYQQTPGQGLQFLFEYFSETQRNKGNFPGRFSGRQFSNSRSEMNVSTLELGDSALYLCASSLAWGEETQYFGPGTRLLVL.

The rearrangement uses TRBV18 and TRBJ2-5; D might be TRBD1 (5 bases). In germline, CDR1 is KGHSH, CDR2 LQKENI. V was pared by 0 bases and J by 4 bases, with 15 bases between. The CDR3 spans 16 residues. The CDR3 coding sequence is TGTGCCAGCTCACCACCGTTAGCAGGGATCGGAGAGACCCAGTACTTC. This sequence encodes CASSPPLAGIGETQYF.

This clonotype was seen repeatedly, ten times or more. V gene TRBV29-1 combines with J gene TRBJ1-5; D gene unclear. The CDR3 sequence is 13 residues long. Trimming took 3 bases from V and 3 from J, leaving 9 bases between them. Germline V gene lookup returns CDR1 SQVTM and CDR2 ANQGSEA. The CDR3 DNA reads TGCAGCGTTGATACGGGGAACAATCAGCCCCAGCATTTT. It is translated as CSVDTGNNQPQHF.

This clonotype was counted between two and nine times. The V gene is TRBV9, the J gene TRBJ1-1; 8 nucleotides match TRBD1. This CDR3 is built from 15 residues. CDR1 SGDLS and CDR2 YYNGEE come from the germline V gene. The V segment lost 2 bases and the J segment 0 bases; nucleotides outside the gene matches: 3. CDR3 region: CASSVRTGLNTEAFF. The CDR3 nucleotides are TGTGCCAGCAGCGTCCGGACAGGGCTGAACACTGAAGCTTTCTTT.

The gene calls are TRBV12-3 or TRBV12-4 and TRBJ2-7; 8 nucleotides agree with TRBD1. The CDR3 is 14 residues long. The V segment lost 4 bases and the J segment 2 bases; nucleotides outside the gene matches: 4. CDR3 coding DNA: TGTGCCAGCAGTTGGGACAGGCGGCCCTACGAGCAGTACTTC. This gives the protein CASSWDRRPYEQYF.

This clonotype has at least ten counts. The chain has TRBV10-3 and TRBJ2-6, with D perhaps matching TRBD2 (7 bases). CDR1 ENHRY and CDR2 SYGVKD come from the germline V gene. The CDR3 is 16 residues long. The germline V and J ends were trimmed by 11 bases and 0 bases, with 17 bases remaining between them. For the CDR3, the DNA is TGTGCCGCTCGAGGGGGGGATGGCTCTGGGGCCAACGTCCTGACTTTC. Translated, it gives CAARGGDGSGANVLTF.

The J gene is TRBJ1-1, the V gene TRBV18; D unclear. The V and J ends lost 3 bases and 1 base respectively, with 9 bases between them. Germline V CDR1 and CDR2: KGHSH, LQKENI. There are 14 residues in the CDR3. The CDR3 reads CASSPFRENTEAFF. DNA of the CDR3: TGTGCCAGCTCACCCTTTAGGGAGAACACTGAAGCTTTCTTT.

The chain has TRBV6-6 and TRBJ2-7, with no clear D. Looked up from germline, CDR1 is MNHNY and CDR2 is SVGAGI (reference sequence). Deletions cut 6 bases from V and 0 bases from J, with 9 bases between. CDR3 length: 13 residues. Written as DNA, the CDR3 is TGTGCCAGCAGATACACGTCCTCCTACGAGCAGTACTTC. It translates to CASRYTSSYEQYF.

This clonotype was seen repeatedly, ten times or more. The rearrangement joins TRBV29-1 to TRBJ2-1; the D call may be TRBD1 or TRBD2 (5 bases each). The CDR3 has 16 amino acids. Germline V gives CDR1 SQVTM, CDR2 ANQGSEA. Trimming shortened V by 6 bases and J by 4 bases, and 22 bases separated the two germline ends. The CDR3 here is CSVQKGNRGLYNEQFF. The CDR3 bases are TGCAGCGTCCAAAAGGGGAACCGGGGCCTGTACAATGAGCAGTTCTTC.

This clonotype appeared a few times. This chain joins TRBV29-1 and TRBJ1-1; D is possibly TRBD1 (5 bases). This CDR3 is 15 amino acids long. V lost 4 bases, J lost 4 bases, and 19 bases lay in between. Germline V gives CDR1 SQVTM, CDR2 ANQGSEA. CDR3 protein: CSVGGGNTGSTEAFF. Here the CDR3 DNA reads TGCAGCGTTGGTGGGGGGAACACCGGGAGCACTGAAGCTTTCTTT.

Only a few counts were recorded for this clonotype. The rearrangement links TRBV7-3 to TRBJ2-5, with 13 nucleotides matching TRBD2. V shed 2 bases and J 4 bases; nucleotides not matched to a gene: 10. The CDR3 runs 18 residues. The germline V gene encodes CDR1 SGHTA and CDR2 FQGTGA. CDR3 in DNA: TGTGCCAGCAGCTTAGGACTAGCGGGAGCCTGGAGCGGAGAGACCCAGTACTTC. Translated: CASSLGLAGAWSGETQYF.

This clonotype occurred a few times. The chain links TRBV6-5 to TRBJ2-7; 7 bases fit TRBD1. The CDR3 totals 14 residues. V trimming: 6 bases; J trimming: 0 bases; junction bases outside the gene matches: 5. Per germline, CDR1 MNHEY and CDR2 SVGAGI. As DNA, the CDR3 is TGTGCCAGCAGGGGGACAGCGAGCTCCTACGAGCAGTACTTC. Its translation is CASRGTASSYEQYF.

The chain uses TRBV7-2 and TRBJ2-1, with D hard to call. The CDR3 is made up of 15 amino acids. Trimming took 3 bases from V and 7 from J, leaving 16 bases between them. CDR1 SGHTA and CDR2 FQGNSA come from the germline V gene. The DNA for the CDR3 is TGTGCCAGCAGCTTCCGTAACAAGATCGCGAATGAGCAGTTCTTC. Translation: CASSFRNKIANEQFF.

This clonotype appeared many times. The rearrangement uses TRBV2 and TRBJ2-1; D is uncertain. CDR3 size: 11 residues. Germline V CDR1 and CDR2: SNHLY, FYNNEI. The ends were cut back, 4 bases at V and 9 bases at J, with 7 bases in the middle. The CDR3 DNA is TGTGCCAGCAGTGCACCGGGTGAGCAGTTCTTC. It encodes CASSAPGEQFF. The full variable domain, completed using reference TRBV2 and TRBJ2-1, is EPEVTQTPSHQVTQMGQEVILRCVPISNHLYFYWYRQILGQKVEFLVSFYNNEISEKSEIFDDQFSVERPDGSNFTLKIRSTKLEDSAMYFCASSAPGEQFFGPGTRLTVL.

The chain uses TRBV19 and TRBJ2-7, with TRBD2 matching over 14 bases. Germline trimming cut 3 bases from V and 6 bases from J; bases unmatched to any gene: 4. Germline CDR1 is LNHDA and CDR2 is SQIVND (reference sequence). The CDR3 totals 15 residues. The CDR3 coding sequence is TGTGCCAGTAGTATGGGACTAGCGGGAGAGTCCGAGCAGTACTTC. This encodes CASSMGLAGESEQYF.

This clonotype was found many times. This chain joins TRBV6-1 and TRBJ2-1; D may be TRBD1 or TRBD2 (5 bases each). CDR1 and CDR2 from the germline V gene are MNHNS and SASEGT. This CDR3 contains 14 residues. Between the trimmed V and J ends, which lost 6 bases and 10 bases, there was a span of 19 bases. The CDR3 region is CASRPGAAPREQFF. CDR3 DNA: TGTGCCAGCAGACCCGGGGCGGCCCCCAGAGAGCAGTTCTTC.